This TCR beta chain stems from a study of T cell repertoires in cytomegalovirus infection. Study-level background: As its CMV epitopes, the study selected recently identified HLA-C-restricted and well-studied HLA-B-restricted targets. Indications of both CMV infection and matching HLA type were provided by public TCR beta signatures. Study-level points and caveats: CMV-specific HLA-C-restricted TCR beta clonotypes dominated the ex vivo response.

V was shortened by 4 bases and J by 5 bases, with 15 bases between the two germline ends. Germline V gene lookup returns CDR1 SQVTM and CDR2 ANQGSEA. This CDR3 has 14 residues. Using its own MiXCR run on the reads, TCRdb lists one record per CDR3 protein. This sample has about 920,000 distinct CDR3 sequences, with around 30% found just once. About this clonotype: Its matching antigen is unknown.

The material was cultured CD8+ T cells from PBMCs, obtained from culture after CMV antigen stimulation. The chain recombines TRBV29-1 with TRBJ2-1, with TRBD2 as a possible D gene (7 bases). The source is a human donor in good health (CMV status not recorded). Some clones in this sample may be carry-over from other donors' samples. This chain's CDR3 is CSVVRGGTNNEQFF. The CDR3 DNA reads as TGCAGCGTTGTTAGGGGGGGGACTAACAATGAGCAGTTCTTC.